The rows below give T cell receptor beta chains drawn from one sample of a study of blood T cells in healthy people across ages. TCRdb itself ran the 5' RACE reads through MiXCR, one entry per CDR3 protein. The sample holds about 1.4 million distinct CDR3 sequences, roughly 59% seen once. Source material: blood. These receptors were obtained from a man between 18 and 35 years old in good health. Each CDR3 is given with its conserved first and last residue. Fields, in order: D gene, J gene, clone size, V gene, CDR3 DNA, CDR3 protein. The D gene is left open where the match is weak. Only some rows state a clone size, as once, few, many or a class for expanded clones.

D gene: .; J gene: TRBJ2-7; clone size: .; V gene: TRBV20-1; CDR3 DNA: TGCAGTGCCATATCGACTGCCCCGAGCCCCTACGAGCAGTACTTC; CDR3 protein: CSAISTAPSPYEQYF
D gene: .; J gene: TRBJ2-4; clone size: .; V gene: TRBV24-1; CDR3 DNA: TGTGCCACCAGTGATGGAAATGCGGCCAAAAACATTCAGTACTTC; CDR3 protein: CATSDGNAAKNIQYF
D gene: .; J gene: TRBJ1-2; clone size: .; V gene: TRBV12-3/TRBV12-4; CDR3 DNA: TGTGCCAGCACCGGCCCGACCTCGAAACTGCATGGCTACACCTTC; CDR3 protein: CASTGPTSKLHGYTF
D gene: TRBD1; J gene: TRBJ1-4; clone size: few; V gene: TRBV7-9; CDR3 DNA: TGTGCCAGCAAGGGGGCAGCAACTAATGAAAAACTGTTTTTT; CDR3 protein: CASKGAATNEKLFF
D gene: .; J gene: TRBJ1-1; clone size: once; V gene: TRBV4-1; CDR3 DNA: TGCGCCAGCAGCCACGTTCCCACTGAAGCTTTCTTT; CDR3 protein: CASSHVPTEAFF
D gene: TRBD2; J gene: TRBJ2-3; clone size: .; V gene: TRBV5-1; CDR3 DNA: TGCGCCAGCAGCTTGCTAGCGGGGGCCGCTTATACTAGCACAGATACGCAGTATTTT; CDR3 protein: CASSLLAGAAYTSTDTQYF
D gene: .; J gene: TRBJ2-7; clone size: .; V gene: TRBV6-1; CDR3 DNA: TGTGCCAGCCGGGTGACGAGGAGCTCCTACGAGCAGTACTTC; CDR3 protein: CASRVTRSSYEQYF
D gene: .; J gene: TRBJ2-5; clone size: few; V gene: TRBV2; CDR3 DNA: TGTGCCAGCAATCAGGGTCCAGAGACCCAGTACTTC; CDR3 protein: CASNQGPETQYF
D gene: .; J gene: TRBJ1-6; clone size: .; V gene: TRBV7-2; CDR3 DNA: TGTGCCAGCAGCCCCCGTGCAGGACTCGGCGGTTCACCCCTCCACTTT; CDR3 protein: CASSPRAGLGGSPLHF
D gene: .; J gene: TRBJ2-1; clone size: .; V gene: TRBV6-5; CDR3 DNA: TGTGCCAGCACTCCCCTGAGAGGAAATGAGCAGTTCTTC; CDR3 protein: CASTPLRGNEQFF
D gene: .; J gene: TRBJ2-1; clone size: few; V gene: TRBV11-3; CDR3 DNA: TGTGCCAGCAGCTTAGCCTCGTTAGGGTATGAGCAGTTCTTC; CDR3 protein: CASSLASLGYEQFF
D gene: .; J gene: TRBJ2-1; clone size: .; V gene: TRBV6-6; CDR3 DNA: TGTGCCAGCAGTTACGATGACAGGCATGAGCAGTTCTTC; CDR3 protein: CASSYDDRHEQFF
D gene: TRBD2; J gene: TRBJ2-5; clone size: .; V gene: TRBV12-3/TRBV12-4; CDR3 DNA: TGTGCCAGCAGTTTCCCGACTAGCGGGGGGTCAGAGACCCAGTACTTC; CDR3 protein: CASSFPTSGGSETQYF
D gene: TRBD1; J gene: TRBJ1-5; clone size: .; V gene: TRBV10-3; CDR3 DNA: TGTGCCATCAGTGAAGGACAGGAAGGCAATCAGCCCCAGCATTTT; CDR3 protein: CAISEGQEGNQPQHF
D gene: TRBD2; J gene: TRBJ2-2; clone size: .; V gene: TRBV6-6; CDR3 DNA: TGTGCCAGCAGTTACTTACTAGCGGGGAACACCGGGGAGCTGTTTTTT; CDR3 protein: CASSYLLAGNTGELFF
D gene: TRBD2; J gene: TRBJ2-2; clone size: .; V gene: TRBV20-1; CDR3 DNA: TGCAGTGCTAGTTACGGACTAGCGAACACCGGGGAGCTGTTTTTT; CDR3 protein: CSASYGLANTGELFF
D gene: TRBD2; J gene: TRBJ2-7; clone size: .; V gene: TRBV11-1; CDR3 DNA: TGTGCCAGCAGCCTCTTAGCGGGAGTCACCTACGAGCAGTACTTC; CDR3 protein: CASSLLAGVTYEQYF
D gene: TRBD1; J gene: TRBJ2-6; clone size: .; V gene: TRBV5-1; CDR3 DNA: TGCGCCAGCAGAACAGGGGCAGCCGGGGCCAACGTCCTGACTTTC; CDR3 protein: CASRTGAAGANVLTF
D gene: .; J gene: TRBJ1-1; clone size: .; V gene: TRBV4-1; CDR3 DNA: TGCGCCAGCAGCCAGGCCCCTTTGGGCGCCACTGAAGCTTTCTTT; CDR3 protein: CASSQAPLGATEAFF
D gene: .; J gene: TRBJ1-6; clone size: .; V gene: TRBV14; CDR3 DNA: TGTGCCAGCAGCCAAGAGTTCAATTCACCCCTCCACTTT; CDR3 protein: CASSQEFNSPLHF
D gene: .; J gene: TRBJ1-2; clone size: .; V gene: TRBV6-2/TRBV6-3; CDR3 DNA: TGTGCCAGCAGTAGGTCCGGGGAAGGCTACACCTTC; CDR3 protein: CASSRSGEGYTF
D gene: TRBD2; J gene: TRBJ2-1; clone size: few; V gene: TRBV9; CDR3 DNA: TGTGCCAGCAGCCGGTTGACTAGCGCGGGAAATGAGCAGTTCTTC; CDR3 protein: CASSRLTSAGNEQFF
D gene: .; J gene: TRBJ2-7; clone size: .; V gene: TRBV7-2; CDR3 DNA: TGTGCCAGCAGCCAAGAACCATCCGGCGAGCAGTACTTC; CDR3 protein: CASSQEPSGEQYF
D gene: TRBD1; J gene: TRBJ2-3; clone size: few; V gene: TRBV9; CDR3 DNA: TGTGCCAGCAGCGGATGGGACAGGGTCAAGGTCACAGATACGCAGTATTTT; CDR3 protein: CASSGWDRVKVTDTQYF
D gene: .; J gene: TRBJ2-7; clone size: .; V gene: TRBV12-3/TRBV12-4; CDR3 DNA: TGTGCCAGCAGTTTAAATCTTGGACTACGCGGCCAGTACTTC; CDR3 protein: CASSLNLGLRGQYF
D gene: .; J gene: TRBJ2-7; clone size: many; V gene: TRBV7-2; CDR3 DNA: TGTGCCAGCAGCCCAGATGGCCACGAGCAGTACTTC; CDR3 protein: CASSPDGHEQYF
D gene: .; J gene: TRBJ2-3; clone size: .; V gene: TRBV11-2; CDR3 DNA: TGTGCCAGCAGCTTAGCGGGCAGGGTAACGACAGATACGCAGTATTTT; CDR3 protein: CASSLAGRVTTDTQYF
D gene: .; J gene: TRBJ1-2; clone size: .; V gene: TRBV10-3; CDR3 DNA: TGTGCCATCAGTGAGGATGGGGGGGCGAGAGGCTACACCTTC; CDR3 protein: CAISEDGGARGYTF
D gene: .; J gene: TRBJ2-7; clone size: .; V gene: TRBV27; CDR3 DNA: TGTGCCAGCAGTGTGGATCGGAAACTCTACGAGCAGTACTTC; CDR3 protein: CASSVDRKLYEQYF